This TCR beta chain appears in the sequencing data of a study of T cells after yellow fever vaccination. This CDR3 spans 16 amino acids. CDR1 and CDR2 (germline): SGHTA, FQGTGA. Trimming removed 1 base from V and 4 bases from J, with 17 bases in between. In its sample, this clonotype was seen a few times. Its specificity is unknown. Study-wide results and caveats: Just a small share of clonotypes turned up in the CD4 compartment as well as the CD8 compartment. The presence of abundant clonotypes contaminating from the bulk population was possible in FACS-sorted repertoires.

In making TCR cDNA, 5'RACE template switching added a universal primer site and UMIs to it. TCRdb called the 5' RACE reads again in MiXCR, with one record for every CDR3 protein. This sample yields under 700,000 distinct CDR3 sequences, of which about 17% are seen a single time; approximately 15% belongs to the top ten. The source material was PBMCs, sampled less than 6 days after the first yellow fever vaccination. The sequence came from a man younger than 35 who received the YFV17D yellow fever vaccine. This sequence joins TRBV7-3 and TRBJ2-7; tentatively, D is TRBD2 (6 bases). CDR3 coding DNA: TGTGCCAGCAGCTTAAAGGGTTCAAACGGAGGGTACGAGCAGTACTTC. Protein product: CASSLKGSNGGYEQYF.